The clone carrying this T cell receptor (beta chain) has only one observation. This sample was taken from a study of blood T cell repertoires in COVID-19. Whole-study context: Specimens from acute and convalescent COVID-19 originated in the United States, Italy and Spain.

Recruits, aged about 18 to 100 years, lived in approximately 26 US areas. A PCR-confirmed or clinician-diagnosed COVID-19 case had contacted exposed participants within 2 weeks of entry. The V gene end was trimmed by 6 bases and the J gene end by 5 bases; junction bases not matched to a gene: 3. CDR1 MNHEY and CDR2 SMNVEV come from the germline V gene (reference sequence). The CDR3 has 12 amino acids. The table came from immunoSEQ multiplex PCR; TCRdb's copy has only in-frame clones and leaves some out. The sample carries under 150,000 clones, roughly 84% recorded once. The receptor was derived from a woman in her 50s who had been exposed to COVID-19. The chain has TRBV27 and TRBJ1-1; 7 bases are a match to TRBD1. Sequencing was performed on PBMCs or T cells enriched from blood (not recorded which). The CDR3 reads CASRPQGTEAFF. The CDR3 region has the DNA TGTGCCAGCAGGCCACAGGGGACTGAAGCTTTCTTT.